This T cell receptor (beta chain) was sequenced for a study of blood T cell repertoires in COVID-19 (dated by TCRdb to about 2020). Background on the whole study: The collaborator samples originated in the United States, Italy and Spain and spanned the acute and convalescent phases of COVID-19. HLA class I and class II types, where available, came from metadata supplied by the sample provider rather than from assay-based typing. Nearly every sample came with metadata listing a de-identified subject ID, COVID-19 status, age in years and sex. The material from the prospective study consisted of cDNA or gDNA derived from T cells, B-cell-depleted T cells, or PBMCs. The repertoires were released in a freely available public database meant as a resource for research on the immune response to SARS-CoV-2. The dataset comprised deeply sampled blood TCRbeta repertoires from subjects exposed to, actively infected with, or recovered from COVID-19. Samples were obtained from the ongoing ImmuneRACE study (first 160 participants) and from about 1,300 subjects provided by 6 global collaborators.

Each collaborating institution followed its own protocols to collect whole blood in K2EDTA tubes. Collaborator samples were shipped for TCRbeta analysis as frozen whole blood, isolated PBMCs, or DNA extracted from either sample type. V trim: 6 bases; J trim: 2 bases; unmatched bases: 5. In the germline V gene, CDR1 corresponds to SGHTA and CDR2 to FQGTGA. The CDR3 spans 15 residues, from the cysteine through the phenylalanine. Just the 45-base CDR3 DNA is kept, in frame starting at base 1. Points the paper makes about the study in general: The amount of clinical and demographic metadata varied by source and participant and was provided uncurated.

TCRbeta CDR3 regions were amplified from genomic DNA using the immunoSEQ Assay, a bias-controlled multiplex PCR. The study's processing was this. The number of nucleated cells in each sample was estimated by amplification of reference gene primers within the assay. To quantify the absolute abundance of each unique TCRbeta CDR3 rearrangement, sequence reads were collapsed and filtered. Productive Simpson clonality was computed per sample as the square root of Simpson's diversity index over productive rearrangements. This is the immuneACCESS table as TCRdb keeps it, with only in-frame sequences that have V and J called. A part of the clones is gone; compared with another copy, unresolved V genes explain less than half, and the rest is unexplained. For V, J and clone size, that table is used; D and trimming come from the DNA. This sample has about 180,000 clones in its table, and around 85% of those were observed once. The top ten clones comprise 9.8% of the sample.

Concerning this clone itself: The antigen it recognizes is unknown. No much larger clone is present one base from it, and per-base qualities are unavailable.

The rearranged chain carries TRBV7-3 and TRBJ2-3; TRBD2 aligns with 10 central bases. The sample taken for sequencing was peripheral blood. The receptor was derived from an elderly woman with acute or convalescent COVID-19. The CDR3 in this case is CASRRTSGFTDTQYF. The DNA sequence is as follows: TGTGCCAGCAGACGGACTAGCGGATTCACAGATACGCAGTATTTT.